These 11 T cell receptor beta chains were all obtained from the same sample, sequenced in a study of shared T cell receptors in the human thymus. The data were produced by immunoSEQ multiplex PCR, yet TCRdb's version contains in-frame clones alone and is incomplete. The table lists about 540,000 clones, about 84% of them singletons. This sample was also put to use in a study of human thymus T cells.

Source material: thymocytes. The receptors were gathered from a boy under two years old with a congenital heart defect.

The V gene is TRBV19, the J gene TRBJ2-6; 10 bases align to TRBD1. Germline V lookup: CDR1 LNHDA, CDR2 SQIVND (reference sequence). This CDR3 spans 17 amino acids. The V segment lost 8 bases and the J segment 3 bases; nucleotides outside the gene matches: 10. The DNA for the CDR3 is TGTGCCAGTTCCCCCCGGGACAGGGGTGGTGGGGCCAACGTCCTGACTTTC. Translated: CASSPRDRGGGANVLTF.

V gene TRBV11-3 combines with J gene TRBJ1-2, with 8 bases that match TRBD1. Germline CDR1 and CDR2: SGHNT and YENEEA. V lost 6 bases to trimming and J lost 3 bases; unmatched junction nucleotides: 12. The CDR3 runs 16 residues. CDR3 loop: CASSIKGQGAYYGYTF. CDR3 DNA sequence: TGTGCCAGCAGTATTAAGGGCCAGGGGGCTTACTATGGCTACACCTTC.

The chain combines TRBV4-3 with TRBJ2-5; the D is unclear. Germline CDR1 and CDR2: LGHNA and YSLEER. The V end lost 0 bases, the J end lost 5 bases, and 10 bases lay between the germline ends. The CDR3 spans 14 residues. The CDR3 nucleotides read TGCGCCAGCAGCCAAGATTCCCGGCGGGAGACCCAGTACTTC. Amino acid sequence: CASSQDSRRETQYF.

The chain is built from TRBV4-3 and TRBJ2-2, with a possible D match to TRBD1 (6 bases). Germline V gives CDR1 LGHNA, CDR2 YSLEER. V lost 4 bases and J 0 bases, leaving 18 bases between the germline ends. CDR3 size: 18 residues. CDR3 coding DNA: TGCGCCAGCAGCCCATGGGGCAGGGGTTTTGCGAACACCGGGGAGCTGTTTTTT. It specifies CASSPWGRGFANTGELFF.

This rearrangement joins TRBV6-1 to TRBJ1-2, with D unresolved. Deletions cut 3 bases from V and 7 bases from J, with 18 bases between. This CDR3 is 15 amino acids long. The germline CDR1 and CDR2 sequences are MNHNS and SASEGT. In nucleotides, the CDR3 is TGTGCCAGCAGTGAGCCCTTGGACTATGGTTTTGGCTACACCTTC. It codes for CASSEPLDYGFGYTF.

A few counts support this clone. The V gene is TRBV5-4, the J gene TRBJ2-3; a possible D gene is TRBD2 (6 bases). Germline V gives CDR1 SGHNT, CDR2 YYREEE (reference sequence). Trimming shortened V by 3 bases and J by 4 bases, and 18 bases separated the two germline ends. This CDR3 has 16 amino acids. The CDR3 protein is CASSSTGLPSPDTQYF. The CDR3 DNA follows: TGTGCCAGCAGCTCTACGGGACTCCCATCCCCAGATACGCAGTATTTT. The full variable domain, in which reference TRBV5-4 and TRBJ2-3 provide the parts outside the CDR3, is ETGVTQSPTHLIKTRGQQVTLRCSSQSGHNTVSWYQQALGQGPQFIFQYYREEENGRGNFPPRFSGLQFPNYSSELNVNALELDDSALYLCASSSTGLPSPDTQYFGPGTRLTVL.

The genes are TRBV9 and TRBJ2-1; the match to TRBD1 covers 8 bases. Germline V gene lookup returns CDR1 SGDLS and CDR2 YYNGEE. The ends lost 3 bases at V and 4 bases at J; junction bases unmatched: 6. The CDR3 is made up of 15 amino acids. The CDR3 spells CASSAGGMGYNEQFF. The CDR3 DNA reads TGTGCCAGCAGCGCAGGGGGCATGGGATACAATGAGCAGTTCTTC.

The CDR3 spells CASSLEQGADGYTF. The CDR3 DNA follows: TGTGCCAGCAGCTTAGAACAGGGGGCGGATGGCTACACCTTC. The chain has TRBV7-9 and TRBJ1-2; 9 bases map to TRBD1. CDR1 and CDR2 from the germline V gene are SEHNR and FQNEAQ (reference sequence). CDR3 length: 14 amino acids. Trimming at V came to 1 base and at J to 6 bases, leaving 3 bases not matched to a gene.

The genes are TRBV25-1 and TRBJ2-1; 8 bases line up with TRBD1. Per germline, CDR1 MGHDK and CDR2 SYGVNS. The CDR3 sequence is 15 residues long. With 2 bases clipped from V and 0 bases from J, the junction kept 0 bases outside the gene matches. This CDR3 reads CASSEGQGSYNEQFF. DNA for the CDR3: TGTGCCAGCAGTGAAGGACAGGGCTCCTACAATGAGCAGTTCTTC.

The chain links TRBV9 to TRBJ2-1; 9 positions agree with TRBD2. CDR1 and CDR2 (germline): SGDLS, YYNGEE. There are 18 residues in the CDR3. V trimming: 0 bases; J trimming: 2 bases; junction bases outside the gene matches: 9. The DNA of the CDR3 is TGTGCCAGCAGCGTAGGTGACCCCGCGGGAGGGCCCTACAATGAGCAGTTCTTC. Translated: CASSVGDPAGGPYNEQFF.

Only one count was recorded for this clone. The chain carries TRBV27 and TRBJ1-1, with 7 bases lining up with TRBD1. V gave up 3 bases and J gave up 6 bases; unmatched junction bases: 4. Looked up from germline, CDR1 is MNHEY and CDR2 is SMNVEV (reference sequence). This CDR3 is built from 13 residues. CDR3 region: CASSFTGDAEAFF. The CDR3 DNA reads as TGTGCCAGCAGTTTTACAGGGGATGCTGAAGCTTTCTTT.